Presented here are 3 T cell receptor beta chains from one specimen sequenced in a study of blood T cells in healthy people across ages. A second about 6 to 12 cycle PCR used barcoded and J-beta primers. TCRdb reprocessed the 5' RACE reads via MiXCR and lists one record per CDR3 protein. Here the sample spans approximately 1.5 million distinct CDR3 sequences, roughly 32% being singletons. The sample consisted of blood. These receptors came from a woman between 25 and 40 years old in good health.

This clonotype was detected a few times. The chain uses TRBV27 and TRBJ2-7, with 9 bases lining up with TRBD1. Germline trimming cut 2 bases from V and 5 bases from J; bases unmatched to any gene: 4. The CDR3 length is 14 residues. The germline V gene encodes CDR1 MNHEY and CDR2 SMNVEV (reference sequence). CDR3 sequence reads: CASSLPGQGHEQYF. CDR3 bases: TGTGCCAGCAGTTTACCGGGACAGGGTCACGAGCAGTACTTC.

The chain uses TRBV20-1 and TRBJ2-5, with 12 bases that match TRBD2. V was clipped by 3 bases and J by 1 base; unmatched bases: 6. The CDR3 is 16 residues long. Germline lookup yields CDR1 DFQATT and CDR2 SNEGSKA (reference sequence). The CDR3 DNA reads TGCAGTGCTAGGGGTCAACTAGCGGGGGGCCAAGAGACCCAGTACTTC. It encodes CSARGQLAGGQETQYF.

The chain uses TRBV20-1 and TRBJ1-2; the D is unclear. The germline V gene encodes CDR1 DFQATT and CDR2 SNEGSKA (reference sequence). The CDR3 covers 11 residues. The V gene lost 6 bases and the J gene lost 8 bases, with 13 bases spanning the gap. DNA for the CDR3: TGCAGTGCCCGGGCGCGGCGGGGCTACACCTTC. Its translation: CSARARRGYTF.